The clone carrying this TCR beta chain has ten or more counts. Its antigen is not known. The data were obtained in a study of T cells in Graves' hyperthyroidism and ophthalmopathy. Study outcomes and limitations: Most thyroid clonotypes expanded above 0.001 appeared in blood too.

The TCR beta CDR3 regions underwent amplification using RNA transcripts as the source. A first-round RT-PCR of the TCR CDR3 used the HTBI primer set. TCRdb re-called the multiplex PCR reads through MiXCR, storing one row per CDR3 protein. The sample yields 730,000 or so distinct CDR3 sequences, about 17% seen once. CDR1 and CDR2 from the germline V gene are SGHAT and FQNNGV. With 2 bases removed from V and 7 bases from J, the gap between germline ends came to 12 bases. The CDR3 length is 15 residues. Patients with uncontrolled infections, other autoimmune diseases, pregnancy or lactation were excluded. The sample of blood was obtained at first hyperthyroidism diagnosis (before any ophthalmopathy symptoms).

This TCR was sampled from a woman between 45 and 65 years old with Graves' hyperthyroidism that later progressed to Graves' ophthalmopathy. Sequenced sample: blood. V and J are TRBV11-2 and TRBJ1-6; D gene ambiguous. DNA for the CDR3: TGTGCCAGCAGCTTACCTGGTTCGGCCAATTCACCCCTCCACTTT. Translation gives CASSLPGSANSPLHF.